This T cell receptor (beta chain) was identified during a study of blood T cell repertoires in COVID-19. Trimming shortened V by 5 bases and J by 3 bases, and 5 bases separated the two germline ends. The CDR3 runs to 11 residues. Germline CDR1 and CDR2: MDHEN and SYDVKM. Authors' analysis steps: Estimated nucleated cell counts came from reference gene primer amplification. This table comes from immunoSEQ multiplex PCR, and its TCRdb copy is limited to in-frame clones, with some not included. That table supplies the V and J calls and clone size; D and trimming were determined from the DNA. The top ten hold over 15% of the sample, which has over 150,000 clones, about 88% seen once. Patients in Seattle were enrolled during active infection, then followed longitudinally.

The clonotype comes from a man aged 50-59 years with COVID-19, enrolled during active disease. Sequenced sample: peripheral blood. The chain employs TRBV28 and TRBJ2-7; D uncertain. CDR3 amino acids: CASSINYEQYF. CDR3 coding DNA: TGTGCCAGCAGTATCAACTACGAGCAGTACTTC.